This T cell receptor beta chain was captured in a study of identical twins. Study results and limitations: Clonotypes of the beta chain that were abundant in cord blood carried fewer insertions (memory repertoires showed none).

Every sampled donor was Caucasian and healthy. TCRdb used MiXCR to reprocess the 5' RACE reads, holding one entry per CDR3 protein. The sample includes around 480,000 distinct CDR3 sequences, approximately 14% of them seen just once. In the case of this clonotype: Its antigen is still unknown.

The data also belong to a second study, concerning yellow fever vaccine responses in identical twins.

The clonotype originates from a woman aged 18-35 years in good health. Sequences were obtained from CD4+ T cells sorted from blood.

The chain's CDR3 is CASSSPGTGKETQYF. Written as DNA, the CDR3 is TGTGCCAGCAGCTCTCCCGGGACTGGGAAAGAGACCCAGTACTTC. The gene calls are TRBV28 and TRBJ2-5, with a tentative D call TRBD2 (6 bases). The CDR3 has 15 amino acids. CDR1 and CDR2 (germline): MDHEN, SYDVKM. V was cut by 6 bases and J by 3 bases, with 17 bases left in between.